A selection of T cell receptor beta chains follows, all from one sample in a study of OX40 agonist ivuxolimab in advanced cancers. Produced via immunoSEQ multiplex PCR; TCRdb's table is partial and in-frame only. The table includes around 90,000 clones, more than 70% detected once. Source: CD4+ or CD8+ T cells sorted from blood, taken in a trial of the OX40 agonist ivuxolimab. These receptors came from an adult with an advanced solid tumor such as melanoma, head and neck, liver or kidney cancer. Both conserved end residues are part of each CDR3. The D gene is left open where the match is weak. Clone size appears in some rows only: once, few, many, or a class for an expanded clone.

abundance	v_gene	j_gene	d_gene	CDR3nt	CDR3aa
-	TRBV11-2	TRBJ1-2	-	TGTGCCAGCAGCTTCAGGGGTAGCTATGGCTACACCTTC	CASSFRGSYGYTF
-	TRBV7-2	TRBJ2-2	-	TGTGCCAGCAGCCGAGATAAAACCGGGGAGCTGTTTTTT	CASSRDKTGELFF
-	TRBV28	TRBJ1-4	TRBD1	TGTGCCAGCAGTTTCCAGGGGGCAACTAATGAAAAACTGTTTTTT	CASSFQGATNEKLFF
-	TRBV7-9	TRBJ1-2	-	TGTGCCAGCAGCCGGGGAGGGGGAGTCGGCTATGGCTACACCTTC	CASSRGGGVGYGYTF
-	TRBV19	TRBJ1-4	TRBD1	TGTGCCAGTAGTGTCCGGGACAGTAACGTAAAACTGTTTTTT	CASSVRDSNVKLFF
-	TRBV2	TRBJ2-3	TRBD2	TGTGCCAGCTACGGCAGAATCCGACTAGCGGCTAGCACAGATACGCAGTATTTT	CASYGRIRLAASTDTQYF
few	TRBV7-9	TRBJ1-2	-	TGTGCCAGCACCTCGGAGACCTTAGGTGGCTACACCTTC	CASTSETLGGYTF
-	TRBV9	TRBJ2-3	-	TGTGCCAGCAGCGGACCGACTTATACTAGCACAGATACGCAGTATTTT	CASSGPTYTSTDTQYF
-	TRBV7-9	TRBJ1-5	TRBD1	TGTGCCAGCAGCGGACAGGGTTTTCAGCCCCAGCATTTT	CASSGQGFQPQHF
-	TRBV7-2	TRBJ2-5	TRBD1	TGTGCCAGCAGTACAGGGGTATTCCAAGAGACCCAGTACTTC	CASSTGVFQETQYF
-	TRBV27	TRBJ2-5	-	TGTGCCAGCAGTGAGATGGGACGCCAAGAGACCCAGTACTTC	CASSEMGRQETQYF
-	TRBV29-1	TRBJ2-1	-	TGCAGCGTTGAAGGTTCTGGGGGGCTTGAGCAGTTCTTC	CSVEGSGGLEQFF
-	TRBV11-3	TRBJ2-1	TRBD2	TGTGCCAGCAGTAAAAGACTAGCGGGCCAGGATGAGCAGTTCTTC	CASSKRLAGQDEQFF
-	TRBV27	TRBJ2-1	TRBD2	TGTGCCGGCAGTTTATGGACTAGCGGGATAGTGGCGGAGCAGTTCTTC	CAGSLWTSGIVAEQFF
-	TRBV19	TRBJ2-3	-	TGTGCCAGTAGTTTGGGCGGAAGCACAGATACGCAGTATTTT	CASSLGGSTDTQYF
-	TRBV28	TRBJ1-1	TRBD1	TGTGCCAGCAGTATCCTCAGGGGGCTCACTGAAGCTTTCTTT	CASSILRGLTEAFF
once	TRBV5-6	TRBJ2-7	-	TGTGCCAGCAGCTTGGTGCGTCAGGGGATCTACGAGCAGTACTTC	CASSLVRQGIYEQYF
-	TRBV6-4	TRBJ1-5	TRBD1	TGTGCCAGCAGCACAGGGGCAAATCAGCCCCAGCATTTT	CASSTGANQPQHF
-	TRBV6-1	TRBJ1-1	-	TGTGCCAGCAGTTTTAGGGGTGGGACATTTGAAGCTTTCTTT	CASSFRGGTFEAFF
-	TRBV28	TRBJ2-1	TRBD2	TGTGCCAGCAGTTTAGCACCCCGGGCTAGCGGGAGCTCCTACAATGAGCAGTTCTTC	CASSLAPRASGSSYNEQFF
-	TRBV28	TRBJ2-1	-	TGTGCCAGCAGTTCCCCCGCGTCGAAAGGGTTCTTC	CASSSPASKGFF
-	TRBV7-8	TRBJ2-3	-	TGTGCCAGCAGCCCCGGGGGGCAGGCTCGCACAGATACGCAGTATTTT	CASSPGGQARTDTQYF
-	TRBV9	TRBJ2-5	TRBD1	TGTGCCAGCAGCGTTGGACAGGGGCAAGAGACCCAGTACTTC	CASSVGQGQETQYF
-	TRBV25-1	TRBJ2-1	TRBD1	TGTGCCAGCAGTGAATATATAACTGGGACAGGGATTTACAATGAGCAGTTCTTC	CASSEYITGTGIYNEQFF
-	TRBV6-1	TRBJ1-2	-	TGTGCCAGCAGTGAACCGGGGAGCGATGGCTACACCTTC	CASSEPGSDGYTF
-	TRBV29-1	TRBJ1-3	TRBD1	TGCAGCGTTGGCGGGACAGGGTCATTCAGCGGAAACACCATATATTTT	CSVGGTGSFSGNTIYF
-	TRBV2	TRBJ1-5	-	TGTGCCAGCAGTGCGGGGGCCCAGCCCCAGCATTTT	CASSAGAQPQHF
few	TRBV9	TRBJ2-1	TRBD2	TGTGCCAGCAGCGTAGGGGTCGGGAGGGCCTACAATGAGCAGTTCTTC	CASSVGVGRAYNEQFF
few	TRBV28	TRBJ1-2	-	TGTGCCAGCAGTTTAGTCGCGAGGGGTTCTGGATATGGCTACACCTTC	CASSLVARGSGYGYTF
-	TRBV7-9	TRBJ2-2	TRBD2	TGTGCCAGCAGCTTCGATCTAGCGGGAGTGGTTTCGAACACCGGGGAGCTGTTTTTT	CASSFDLAGVVSNTGELFF
-	TRBV27	TRBJ2-7	TRBD1	TGTGCCAGCAGCTCCGGACCGACAGGGGGCTTCTACGAGCAGTACTTC	CASSSGPTGGFYEQYF
-	TRBV7-7	TRBJ2-5	-	TGTGCCAGCAGCTTGGCAGGGTCGGGACAAGAGACCCAGTACTTC	CASSLAGSGQETQYF
many	TRBV5-1	TRBJ1-2	TRBD1	TGCGCCAGCAGCTCCGGACAGGGAGTTCATAACTATGGCTACACCTTC	CASSSGQGVHNYGYTF
-	TRBV6-5	TRBJ1-5	-	TGTGCCAGCAGCGGACTAAATAGCAATCAGCCCCAGCATTTT	CASSGLNSNQPQHF
-	TRBV28	TRBJ1-1	-	TGTGCCAGTAGAACAGGCGATCCTGAAGCTTTCTTT	CASRTGDPEAFF
-	TRBV7-8	TRBJ1-2	-	TGTGCCAGCAGCTTAGTGGGGGACGGCTACACCTTC	CASSLVGDGYTF
-	TRBV7-2	TRBJ2-6	-	TGTGCCAGCAGTAGGTCCTCTGGGGCCAACGTCCTGACTTTC	CASSRSSGANVLTF
-	TRBV6-6	TRBJ2-2	-	TGTGCCAGCAGTTACTGGGAGGGGGGGTACACCGGGGAGCTGTTTTTT	CASSYWEGGYTGELFF
-	TRBV6-5	TRBJ2-1	-	TGTGCCAGCACCCGACAGCCAAACAATGAGCAGTTCTTC	CASTRQPNNEQFF
once	TRBV6-5	TRBJ1-2	-	TGTGCCAGCAGTGACGGGGACGGCTACACCTTC	CASSDGDGYTF
few	TRBV7-8	TRBJ2-7	TRBD2	TGTGCCAGCAGTCCTCGGGGGGGCGCAGAAAACGAGCAGTACTTC	CASSPRGGAENEQYF
-	TRBV30	TRBJ1-4	TRBD1	TGTGCCGGGGGACAGATCGAGCCAAAACTGTTTTTT	CAGGQIEPKLFF
-	TRBV29-1	TRBJ2-1	-	TGCAGCGTCCCTCGGGCTAGCGAGTACAATGAGCAGTTCTTC	CSVPRASEYNEQFF
-	TRBV5-8	TRBJ2-2	-	TGTGCCAGCAGCTTAACGGCGGATATTAACACCGGGGAGCTGTTTTTT	CASSLTADINTGELFF
-	TRBV29-1	TRBJ1-2	-	TGCAGCGTTGGGGGGAACTATGGCTACACCTTC	CSVGGNYGYTF
-	TRBV4-1	TRBJ1-5	-	TGCGCCAGCAGCCAACAGGGCTTCGGGCAGCCCCAGCATTTT	CASSQQGFGQPQHF
-	TRBV27	TRBJ1-2	TRBD1	TGTGCCAGCAGTTCCGAGACAGGGAACTATGGCTACACCTTC	CASSSETGNYGYTF
once	TRBV11-2	TRBJ1-5	TRBD1	TGTGCCAGCAGCAAGGGACAGGGGGGCTATGGCAATCAGCCCCAGCATTTT	CASSKGQGGYGNQPQHF
-	TRBV11-1	TRBJ2-1	TRBD2	TGTGCCAGCAGCCGTGGACTAGCGGGAACTCCTACAATTGAGCAGTTCTTC	CASSRGLAGTPTIEQFF
-	TRBV25-1	TRBJ1-6	-	TGTGCCAGCAGTGAACACCGGCTATATTCATCCCTCCACTTT	CASSEHRLYSSLHF